The text below deals with one T cell receptor beta chain. Its target is unknown. This sample is drawn from a study of vaccination and CD4 T cells after COVID-19. About the research overall: Blood was drawn a median around 73 days post second dose, range 14 to 241.

Study outcomes and limitations: Of the reactive clones in convalescent patients, a median around 83% showed up only post-vaccination.

TCRdb re-called the PCR reads with MiXCR, one entry per CDR3 protein. The sample contains about 15,000 distinct CDR3 sequences, about three fifths of which appear only once. The germline CDR1 and CDR2 sequences are MNHNS and SASEGT. Trimming took off 8 bases at V and 0 bases at J, with 17 bases between the two ends. The CDR3 consists of 16 residues. This clonotype was obtained from a human donor who had recovered from COVID-19. V gene TRBV6-1 combines with J gene TRBJ1-5; D is unresolved. Material: CD4+ T cells from blood, obtained after SARS-CoV-2 vaccination. The CDR3 here is CASGGIQDLSNQPQHF. DNA for the CDR3: TGTGCCAGCGGTGGAATTCAGGACCTTAGCAATCAGCCCCAGCATTTT.